The rows below give T cell receptor beta chains drawn from one sample of a study of post-analysis software for immune sequencing data. TCRdb used MiXCR to reprocess the PCR reads, holding one entry per CDR3 protein. The sample has about 200,000 distinct CDR3 sequences; around 29% are singletons. The sample taken for sequencing was blood. The receptors originated from a girl aged 2-17 years with multiple sclerosis. The conserved cysteine and the conserved F or W are not part of the CDR3 here. Each record gives: V gene, J gene, CDR3 protein.

>TRBV7-2|-
ASSLQGQLVRSRLYEQY
>TRBV20-1|TRBJ1-2
SARDPAGGDGGYT
>TRBV23-1|-
ASTYYRVAGGNEQY
>TRBV4-1|TRBJ2-7
ASSQEGLSSYEQY
>TRBV10-3|TRBJ2-7
AISVGGSYEQY
>TRBV3-1|TRBJ2-4
ASSQGLRTSAKNIQY
>TRBV29-1|TRBJ2-4
SVEDGAGHLKNIQY
>TRBV7-9|TRBJ2-7
ASSFRQGAYEQY
>TRBV7-2|TRBJ2-1
ASSQLFGTSEF
>TRBV29-1|TRBJ2-3
SVGAGGADTQY
>TRBV6-2/TRBV6-3|TRBJ2-3
ASSPGLNEIDTQY
>TRBV7-9|TRBJ2-3
ASSYRTSGGADTQY
>TRBV10-3|TRBJ1-1
AISPGGGTEAF
>TRBV20-1|TRBJ2-7
SARPIPTSTHHEQY
>TRBV5-1|TRBJ1-6
ASSNRDRGAPH
>TRBV5-5|TRBJ1-1
ASSYGQAAMNTEAF
>TRBV4-1|TRBJ1-2
ASSPGGTPYGYT
>TRBV12-3/TRBV12-4|TRBJ1-3
ASKGQLSGNAIY
>TRBV25-1|TRBJ1-2
ASNEEDRGNYGYT
>TRBV28|TRBJ2-7
ASSPPKGTESYEQY
>TRBV2|TRBJ1-4
ASNQQINEKLF
>TRBV5-1|TRBJ2-2
ASSWTSGVNTGELF
>TRBV28|TRBJ2-2
ATRTPNTGELF
>TRBV12-3/TRBV12-4|-
ASSLVSRGIGTQY
>TRBV7-2|TRBJ1-2
ASSPTGTGAGGYT
>TRBV5-1|TRBJ1-2
ASSSSPTGGAKSGYT
>TRBV6-2/TRBV6-3|TRBJ2-3
ASRSTGAGGPDTQY
>TRBV14|TRBJ2-1
ASGRNQGYNEQF
>TRBV7-9|TRBJ2-5
ACGGETQY
>TRBV7-8|TRBJ2-5
ASSSFTRQETQY
>TRBV18|TRBJ2-7
ASSKGGGYSYEQY
>TRBV5-1|TRBJ2-7
ASSLVIAGTNEQY
>TRBV3-1|TRBJ2-2
ASSQDPGEGTGELF
>TRBV18|TRBJ2-1
ASSLTATITPNEQF
>TRBV5-1|TRBJ2-1
ASSALGTSGVSSYNEQF
>TRBV6-6|TRBJ1-2
ATRSVAPRRRVYGYT
>TRBV6-6|TRBJ2-1
ASSYGGRYNEQF
>TRBV3-1|TRBJ2-5
ASSRRLAETQETQY
>TRBV28|TRBJ2-3
ASSFMAGTDTQY
>TRBV20-1|TRBJ1-6
SAQMGQGNSPLH
>TRBV12-3/TRBV12-4|TRBJ1-6
ASSGPGVRNSPLH
>TRBV29-1|TRBJ2-3
SVGSPSGGTDTQY
>TRBV5-6|TRBJ2-2
ASSYSGTENTGELF
>TRBV7-9|TRBJ2-1
ASRFAGGVNEQF
>TRBV28|TRBJ1-1
ASSFAPNTEAF
>TRBV20-1|TRBJ2-2
SARDGRESTGELF